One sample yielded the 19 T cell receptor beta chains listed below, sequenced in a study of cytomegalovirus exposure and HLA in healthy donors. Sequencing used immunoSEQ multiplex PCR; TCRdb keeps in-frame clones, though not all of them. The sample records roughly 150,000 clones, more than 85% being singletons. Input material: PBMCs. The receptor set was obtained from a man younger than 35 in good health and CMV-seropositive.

The CDR3 loop is CASSPGDLDTEAFF. In nucleotides, the CDR3 is TGTGCCAGCAGCCCGGGGGACTTGGACACTGAAGCTTTCTTT. V usage is TRBV7-6 and J usage is TRBJ1-1; D is possibly TRBD1 (5 bases). The germline gives CDR1 SGHVS, CDR2 FNYEAQ. The V end was cut by 5 bases, the J end by 3 bases, with 13 bases between. CDR3 length: 14 residues. Drawing the rest from reference TRBV7-6 and TRBJ1-1, the complete variable domain is GAGVSQSPRYKVTKRGQDVALRCDPISGHVSLYWYRQALGQGPEFLTYFNYEAQQDKSGLPNDRFSAERPEGSISTLTIQRTEQRDSAMYRCASSPGDLDTEAFFGQGTRLTVV.

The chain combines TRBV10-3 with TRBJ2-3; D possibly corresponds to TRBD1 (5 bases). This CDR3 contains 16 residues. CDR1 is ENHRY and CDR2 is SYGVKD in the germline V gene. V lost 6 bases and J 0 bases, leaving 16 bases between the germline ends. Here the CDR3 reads CAIRKGQGASTDTQYF. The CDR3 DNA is TGTGCCATCAGGAAGGGGCAGGGCGCTAGCACAGATACGCAGTATTTT.

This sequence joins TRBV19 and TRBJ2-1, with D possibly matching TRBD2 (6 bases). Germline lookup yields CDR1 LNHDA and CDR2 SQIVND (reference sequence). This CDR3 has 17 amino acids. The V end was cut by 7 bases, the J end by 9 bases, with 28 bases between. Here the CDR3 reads CASNPIATSGVGGEQFF. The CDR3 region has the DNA TGTGCCAGTAACCCAATCGCCACTTCGGGGGTGGGTGGTGAGCAGTTCTTC.

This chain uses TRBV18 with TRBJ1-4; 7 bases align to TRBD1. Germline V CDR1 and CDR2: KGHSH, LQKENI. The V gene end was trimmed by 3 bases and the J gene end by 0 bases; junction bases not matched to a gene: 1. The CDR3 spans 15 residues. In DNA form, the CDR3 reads TGTGCCAGCTCACCCGGGACAGCAACTAATGAAAAACTGTTTTTT. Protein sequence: CASSPGTATNEKLFF.

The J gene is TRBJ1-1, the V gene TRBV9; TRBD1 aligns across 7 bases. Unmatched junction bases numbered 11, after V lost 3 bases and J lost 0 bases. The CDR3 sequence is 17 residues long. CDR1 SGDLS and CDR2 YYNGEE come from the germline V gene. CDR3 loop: CASSGAPQDRMNTEAFF. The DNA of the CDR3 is TGTGCCAGCAGCGGAGCCCCGCAGGACAGGATGAACACTGAAGCTTTCTTT.

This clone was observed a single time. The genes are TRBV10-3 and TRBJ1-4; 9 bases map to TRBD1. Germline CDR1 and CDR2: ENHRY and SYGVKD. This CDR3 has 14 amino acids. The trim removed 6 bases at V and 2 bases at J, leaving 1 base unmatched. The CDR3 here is CAISGTGTNEKLFF. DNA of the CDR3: TGTGCCATCAGCGGGACAGGGACTAATGAAAAACTGTTTTTT.

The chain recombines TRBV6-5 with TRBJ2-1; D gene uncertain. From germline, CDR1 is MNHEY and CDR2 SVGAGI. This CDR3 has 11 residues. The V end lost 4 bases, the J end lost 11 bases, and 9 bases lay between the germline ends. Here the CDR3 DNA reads TGTGCCAGCAGTTCGAGAGACAAGCAGTTCTTC. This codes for CASSSRDKQFF.

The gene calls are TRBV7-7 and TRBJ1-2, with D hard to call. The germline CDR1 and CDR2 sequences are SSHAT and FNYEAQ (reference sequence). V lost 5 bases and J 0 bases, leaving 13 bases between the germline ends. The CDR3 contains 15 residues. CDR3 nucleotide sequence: TGTGCCAGCAGCATTGACCCAACAGCTAACTATGGCTACACCTTC. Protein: CASSIDPTANYGYTF.

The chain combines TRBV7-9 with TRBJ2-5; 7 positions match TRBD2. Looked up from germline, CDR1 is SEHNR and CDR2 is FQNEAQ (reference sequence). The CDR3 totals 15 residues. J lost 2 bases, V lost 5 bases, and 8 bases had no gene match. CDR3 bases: TGTGCCAGCAGCCTACGGACTAGTTTACAAGAGACCCAGTACTTC. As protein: CASSLRTSLQETQYF.

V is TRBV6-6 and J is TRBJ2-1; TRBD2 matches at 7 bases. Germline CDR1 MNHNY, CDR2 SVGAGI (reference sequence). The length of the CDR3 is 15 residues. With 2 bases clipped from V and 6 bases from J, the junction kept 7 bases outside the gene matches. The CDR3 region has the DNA TGTGCCAGCAGTTACAAGCAGCGGGAAGTCAATGAGCAGTTCTTC. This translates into CASSYKQREVNEQFF.

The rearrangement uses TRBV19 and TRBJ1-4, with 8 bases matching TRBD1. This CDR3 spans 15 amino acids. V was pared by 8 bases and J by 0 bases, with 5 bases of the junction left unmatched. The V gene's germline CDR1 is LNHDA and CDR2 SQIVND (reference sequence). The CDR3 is CASVDRATTNEKLFF. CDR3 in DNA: TGTGCCAGTGTGGACAGGGCCACAACTAATGAAAAACTGTTTTTT.

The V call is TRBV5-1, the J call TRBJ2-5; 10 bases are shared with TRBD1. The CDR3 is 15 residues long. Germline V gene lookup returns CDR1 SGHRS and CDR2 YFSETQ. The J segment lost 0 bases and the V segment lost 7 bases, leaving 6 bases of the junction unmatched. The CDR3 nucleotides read TGCGCCAGCCGCCGGGGGACAGGGGACCAAGAGACCCAGTACTTC. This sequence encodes CASRRGTGDQETQYF.

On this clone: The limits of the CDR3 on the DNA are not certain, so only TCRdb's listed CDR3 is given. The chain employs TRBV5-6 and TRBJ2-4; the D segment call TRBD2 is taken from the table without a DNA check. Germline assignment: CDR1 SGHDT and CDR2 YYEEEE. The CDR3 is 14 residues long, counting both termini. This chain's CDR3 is CASSSFGPGDIQYF.

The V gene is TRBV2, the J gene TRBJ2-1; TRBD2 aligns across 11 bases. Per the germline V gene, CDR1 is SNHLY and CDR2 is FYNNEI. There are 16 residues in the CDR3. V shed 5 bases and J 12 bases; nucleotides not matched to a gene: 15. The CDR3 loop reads CASSNPSGGPIAAQFF. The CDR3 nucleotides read TGTGCCAGCAGTAACCCTAGCGGGGGGCCCATCGCTGCGCAGTTCTTC.

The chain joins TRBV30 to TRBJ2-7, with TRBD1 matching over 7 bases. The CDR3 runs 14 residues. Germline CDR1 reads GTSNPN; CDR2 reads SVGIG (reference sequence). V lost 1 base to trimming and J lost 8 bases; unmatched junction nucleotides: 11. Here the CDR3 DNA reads TGTGCCTGGAGTGCAGGGACAGTCTCTACGAAGCAGTACTTC. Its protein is CAWSAGTVSTKQYF. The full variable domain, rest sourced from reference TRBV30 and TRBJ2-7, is SQTIHQWPATLVQPVGSPLSLECTVEGTSNPNLYWYRQAAGRGLQLLFYSVGIGQISSEVPQNLSASRPQDRQFILSSKKLLLSDSGFYLCAWSAGTVSTKQYFGPGTRLTVT.

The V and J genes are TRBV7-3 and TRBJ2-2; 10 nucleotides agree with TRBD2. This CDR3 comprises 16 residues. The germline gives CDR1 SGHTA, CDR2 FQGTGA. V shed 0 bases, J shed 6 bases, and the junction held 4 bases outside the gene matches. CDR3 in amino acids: CASSLTGLAGAGELFF. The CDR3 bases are TGTGCCAGCAGCTTAACGGGCCTAGCGGGAGCCGGGGAGCTGTTTTTT.

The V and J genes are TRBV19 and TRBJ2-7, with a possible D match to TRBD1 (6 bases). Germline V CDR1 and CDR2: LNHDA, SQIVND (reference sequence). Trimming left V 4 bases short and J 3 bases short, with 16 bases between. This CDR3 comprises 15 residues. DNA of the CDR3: TGTGCCAGTAGTAGCCTTACAGGGACCGACTACGAGCAGTACTTC. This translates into CASSSLTGTDYEQYF.

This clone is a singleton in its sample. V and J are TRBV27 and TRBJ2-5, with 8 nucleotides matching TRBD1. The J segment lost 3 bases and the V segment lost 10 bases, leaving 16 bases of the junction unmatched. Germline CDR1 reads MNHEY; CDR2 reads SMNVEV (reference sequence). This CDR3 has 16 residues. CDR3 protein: CATKRGDQGAEETQYF. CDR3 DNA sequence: TGTGCCACCAAAAGGGGTGACCAGGGGGCCGAAGAGACCCAGTACTTC.

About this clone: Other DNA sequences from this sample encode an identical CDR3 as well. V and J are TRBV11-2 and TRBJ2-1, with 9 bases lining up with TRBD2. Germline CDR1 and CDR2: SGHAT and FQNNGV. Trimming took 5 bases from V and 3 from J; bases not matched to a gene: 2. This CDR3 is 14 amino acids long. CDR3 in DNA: TGTGCCAGCAGCAGTAGCGGGGGCTACAATGAGCAGTTCTTC. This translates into CASSSSGGYNEQFF.